The 8 T cell receptor beta chains in this list originate from one sample, sequenced in a study of blood T cell repertoires in COVID-19. Sequenced by immunoSEQ multiplex PCR; TCRdb stores in-frame clones only, minus some. The table has tens of thousands of clones, 75% to 85% seen once; the top ten hold about 13%. Input material: peripheral blood. These receptors were taken from a human donor in a cohort sampled during active COVID-19.

V and J are TRBV4-3 and TRBJ1-2, with D perhaps TRBD1 (5 bases). Trimming stripped 2 bases from V and 8 bases from J, with 12 bases between. Germline values: CDR1 LGHNA, CDR2 YSLEER. The CDR3 covers 13 residues. This CDR3 reads CASSQSGFIGYTF. CDR3 in DNA: TGCGCCAGCAGCCAATCAGGGTTTATCGGCTACACCTTC.

The V call is TRBV6-2 or TRBV6-3, the J call TRBJ2-5; perhaps TRBD1 as D (6 bases). The CDR3 has 14 residues. From germline, CDR1 is MNHEY and CDR2 SVGEGT. Trimming stripped 6 bases from V and 5 bases from J, with 16 bases between. CDR3 in amino acids: CASSRRGQGETQYF. DNA of the CDR3: TGTGCCAGCAGCAGAAGAGGTCAGGGGGAGACCCAGTACTTC.

The V call is TRBV15, the J call TRBJ2-7, with D possibly being TRBD2 (6 bases). Deletions cut 8 bases from V and 4 bases from J, with 18 bases between. The CDR3 is made up of 14 amino acids. CDR1 and CDR2 (germline): LNHNV, YYDKDF (reference sequence). This chain's CDR3 is CATGGIQNPYEQYF. In DNA form, the CDR3 reads TGTGCCACCGGAGGGATTCAGAATCCTTACGAGCAGTACTTC.

The chain has TRBV6-2 or TRBV6-3 and TRBJ2-3; maybe TRBD2 (6 bases). This CDR3 comprises 15 residues. V shed 5 bases and J shed 11 bases, with 23 bases lying between them. Per the germline V gene, CDR1 is MNHEY and CDR2 is SVGEGT. For the CDR3, the DNA is TGTGCCAGCAGTCACCACTCCTTCCCGGGGGACCTGCAGTATTTT. It translates to CASSHHSFPGDLQYF.

The chain recombines TRBV6-6 with TRBJ2-5; D possibly corresponds to TRBD2 (5 bases). Germline V CDR1 and CDR2: MNHNY, SVGAGI (reference sequence). V was trimmed by 2 bases and J by 5 bases, leaving 12 bases between them. CDR3 size: 14 residues. CDR3 DNA: TGTGCCAGCAGTTACGAGCGGTCTAGTGAGACCCAGTACTTC. It translates to CASSYERSSETQYF.

This clone was seen just once. The V gene is TRBV18, the J gene TRBJ2-7; weak D call: TRBD1 (6 bases). CDR3 size: 15 residues. V dropped 6 bases and J dropped 3 bases, with 18 bases sitting between them. From germline, CDR1 is KGHSH and CDR2 LQKENI. The CDR3 sequence: CASSASGDIYYEQYF. Here the CDR3 DNA reads TGTGCCAGCTCGGCCTCCGGGGACATCTACTACGAGCAGTACTTC.

This chain uses TRBV27 with TRBJ2-7; 11 bases map to TRBD1. Trimming cost V 6 bases and J 3 bases; bases outside gene matches: 16. This CDR3 comprises 18 residues. Germline values: CDR1 MNHEY, CDR2 SMNVEV (reference sequence). CDR3 residues: CASSYRTGGIRGGYEQYF. Written as DNA, the CDR3 is TGTGCCAGCAGCTACCGGACAGGGGGCATCCGAGGGGGCTACGAGCAGTACTTC.

The V call is TRBV6-6, the J call TRBJ2-7; 7 bases align to TRBD1. J lost 5 bases, V lost 5 bases, and 9 bases had no gene match. This CDR3 spans 14 amino acids. Germline-derived CDR1 and CDR2 are MNHNY and SVGAGI (reference sequence). CDR3 protein: CASSPTGLFNEQYF. CDR3 sequence (DNA): TGTGCCAGCAGTCCGACAGGGCTGTTCAACGAGCAGTACTTC.